This T cell receptor beta chain originates from a study of blood T cell repertoires in COVID-19. As for the study in general: There were acute and convalescent COVID-19 samples, and they came from the United States, Italy and Spain. Nucleic acid was either cDNA or gDNA, and it came from T cells, B-cell-depleted T cells, or PBMCs.

This clone showed up just a few times. Between the trimmed V and J ends, which lost 0 bases and 6 bases, there was a span of 6 bases. CDR1 LGHNA and CDR2 YNFKEQ come from the germline V gene. The CDR3 runs to 12 residues. Original processing methods: By means of reference gene primer amplification, nucleated cell counts were estimated. Here immunoSEQ multiplex PCR was the method, and the copy in TCRdb shows in-frame clones only, minus some. Clone size and the V and J calls come from that table; the DNA yielded D and trimming. The table shows about 180,000 clones, with about 87% occurring only once. Material: peripheral blood. The chain links TRBV4-2 to TRBJ2-7, with unresolved D. The TCR comes from a woman in her twenties or thirties with acute or convalescent COVID-19. The CDR3 DNA sequence: TGTGCCAGCAGCCAAGATCCCCGCGAGCAGTACTTC. Amino acid sequence: CASSQDPREQYF.